This T cell receptor (beta chain) was documented in a study of cytomegalovirus exposure and HLA in healthy donors. Whole-study results and caveats: The study flagged some 170 TCR beta chains as cytomegalovirus-associated. Versus the approximately 700-donor mean, an Asian-associated ancestry cluster reportedly showed fewer N-insertions in a later analysis.

PCR primers comprised 60 Vbeta and 13 Jbeta primers. Produced via immunoSEQ multiplex PCR; TCRdb's table is partial and in-frame only. The data contain approximately 140,000 clones, around 78% of them singletons. Comment on this clone: Its antigen remains unidentified.

CDR3 length: 15 residues. Germline V gene data show CDR1 as GTSNPN and CDR2 as SVGIG (reference sequence). The V and J ends lost 2 bases and 7 bases, in that order; junction bases with no gene match: 9. The source is a male donor in good health and CMV-seronegative. Sequenced input: PBMCs. This chain uses TRBV30 with TRBJ2-1; 9 nucleotides align to TRBD2. This chain's CDR3 is CAWSPLAGRTNEQFF. Written as DNA, the CDR3 is TGTGCCTGGAGTCCGCTAGCGGGAAGGACAAATGAGCAGTTCTTC. The full variable domain, its missing parts supplied by reference TRBV30 and TRBJ2-1, is SQTIHQWPATLVQPVGSPLSLECTVEGTSNPNLYWYRQAAGRGLQLLFYSVGIGQISSEVPQNLSASRPQDRQFILSSKKLLLSDSGFYLCAWSPLAGRTNEQFFGPGTRLTVL.